This T cell receptor beta chain was sequenced during a study of T-cell memory formation after mild COVID-19. Study at large: The two donors had largely donor-specific TCR clusters. General study findings and limits: Shrinking CD4+ clones resided mostly in CM and EM, and CD8+ ones in EMRA. Cross-reactive memory appears to have joined, as suggested by some responding clones showing up in pre-infection memory.

TCRdb reanalysed the 5' RACE reads using MiXCR and keeps one entry per CDR3 protein. The table records 100,000 to 120,000 distinct CDR3 sequences, around a fifth of them present only once. On this clonotype itself: The antigen is not known.

The CDR3 extends over 17 amino acids. V was trimmed by 6 bases and J by 4 bases, leaving 24 bases between them. Germline V gene sequence: CDR1 MNHNS, CDR2 SASEGT. This clonotype originated in a man in his late teens or twenties who had mild COVID-19 (a few samples of this study predate the infection). Cell type and time point are not known. The specimen was PBMCs or a T cell subset sorted from them (not recorded which). This chain uses TRBV6-1 with TRBJ1-2; D is unclear. In nucleotides, the CDR3 is TGTGCCAGCAGCGCAGACCGGGCCAGGCTAGAGGTCTATGGCTACACCTTC. Its translation: CASSADRARLEVYGYTF.